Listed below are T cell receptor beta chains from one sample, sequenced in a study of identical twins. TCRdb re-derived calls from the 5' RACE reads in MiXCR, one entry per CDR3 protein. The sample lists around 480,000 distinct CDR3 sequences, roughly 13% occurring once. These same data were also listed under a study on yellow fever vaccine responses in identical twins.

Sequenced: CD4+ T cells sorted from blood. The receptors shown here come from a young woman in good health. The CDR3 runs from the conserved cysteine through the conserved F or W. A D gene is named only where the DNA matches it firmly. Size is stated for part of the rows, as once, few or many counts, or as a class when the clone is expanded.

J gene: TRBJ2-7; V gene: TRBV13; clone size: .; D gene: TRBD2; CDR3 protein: CASSFRLPGGASSYEQYF; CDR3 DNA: TGTGCCAGCAGCTTTCGGCTTCCGGGAGGAGCGTCGTCCTACGAGCAGTACTTC
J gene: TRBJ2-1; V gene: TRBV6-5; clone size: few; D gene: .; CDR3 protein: CASSYPQGGSANEQFF; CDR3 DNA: TGTGCCAGCAGTTACCCCCAAGGGGGGAGCGCCAATGAGCAGTTCTTC
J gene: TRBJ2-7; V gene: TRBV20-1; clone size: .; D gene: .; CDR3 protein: CSASEGAYEQYF; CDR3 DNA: TGCAGTGCTAGCGAGGGGGCCTACGAGCAGTACTTC
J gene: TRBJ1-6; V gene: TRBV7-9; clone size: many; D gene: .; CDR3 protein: CASSLMTEDSPLHF; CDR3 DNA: TGTGCCAGCAGCTTAATGACAGAAGATTCGCCCCTCCACTTT
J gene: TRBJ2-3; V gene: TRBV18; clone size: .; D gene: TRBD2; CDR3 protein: CASSLLAGSSTDTQYF; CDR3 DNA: TGTGCCAGCTCACTTTTAGCGGGCTCCAGCACAGATACGCAGTATTTT
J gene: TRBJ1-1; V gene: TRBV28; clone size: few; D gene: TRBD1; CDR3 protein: CASSLSLTGVRAEAFF; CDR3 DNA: TGTGCCAGCAGTTTATCCCTGACAGGGGTGAGGGCTGAAGCTTTCTTT
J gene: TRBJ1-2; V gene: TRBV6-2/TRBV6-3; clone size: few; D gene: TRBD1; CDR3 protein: CASSYGTGDYGYTF; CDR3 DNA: TGTGCCAGCAGTTATGGGACAGGGGACTATGGCTACACCTTC
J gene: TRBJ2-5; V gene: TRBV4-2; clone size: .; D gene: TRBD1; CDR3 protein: CASSQDGQGKTQYF; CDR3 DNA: TGTGCCAGCAGCCAAGATGGACAGGGGAAGACCCAGTACTTC
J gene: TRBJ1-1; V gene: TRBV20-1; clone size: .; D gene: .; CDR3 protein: CSARENKGMNTEAFF; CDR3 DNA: TGCAGTGCTAGAGAAAATAAGGGAATGAACACTGAAGCTTTCTTT
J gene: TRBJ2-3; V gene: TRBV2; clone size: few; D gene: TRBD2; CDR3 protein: CASSTSGGSVREQYF; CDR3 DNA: TGTGCCAGCAGTACTAGCGGGGGTTCTGTGCGAGAGCAGTATTTT
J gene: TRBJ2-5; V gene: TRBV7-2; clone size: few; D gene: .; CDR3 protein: CASSLANREETQYF; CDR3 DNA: TGTGCCAGCAGCTTAGCTAACAGGGAAGAGACCCAGTACTTC
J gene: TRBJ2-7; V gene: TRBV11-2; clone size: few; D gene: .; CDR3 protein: CASSSLDLRSSYEQYF; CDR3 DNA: TGTGCCAGCAGCTCTCTGGACTTGAGAAGCTCCTACGAGCAGTACTTC
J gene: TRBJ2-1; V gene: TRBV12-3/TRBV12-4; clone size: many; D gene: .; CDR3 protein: CASSGLYNEQFF; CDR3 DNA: TGTGCCAGCAGCGGACTATACAATGAGCAGTTCTTC
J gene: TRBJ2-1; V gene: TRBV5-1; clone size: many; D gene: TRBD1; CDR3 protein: CASSLGTGNNEQFF; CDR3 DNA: TGCGCCAGCAGCTTGGGGACAGGAAACAATGAGCAGTTCTTC
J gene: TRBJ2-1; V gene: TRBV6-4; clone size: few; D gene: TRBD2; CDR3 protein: CASSGQSGRAYNEQFF; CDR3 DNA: TGTGCCAGCAGTGGACAAAGCGGGAGGGCCTACAATGAGCAGTTCTTC
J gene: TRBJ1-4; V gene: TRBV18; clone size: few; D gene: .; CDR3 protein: CASSPNRVDLFF; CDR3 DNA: TGTGCCAGCTCACCGAACAGGGTAGATCTGTTTTTT
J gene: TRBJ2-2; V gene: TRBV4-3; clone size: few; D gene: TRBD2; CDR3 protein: CASSQPTGQPGLAGGWNTGELFF; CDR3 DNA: TGCGCCAGCAGCCAACCAACCGGACAACCGGGACTAGCGGGGGGCTGGAACACCGGGGAGCTGTTTTTT
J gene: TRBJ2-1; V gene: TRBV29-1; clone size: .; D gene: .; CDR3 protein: CSVKTATLSYNEQFF; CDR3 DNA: TGCAGCGTTAAAACAGCTACCCTCTCCTACAATGAGCAGTTCTTC
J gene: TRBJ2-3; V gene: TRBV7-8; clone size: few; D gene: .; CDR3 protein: CASSLSGVKDTQYF; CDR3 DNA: TGTGCCAGCAGCTTATCCGGGGTGAAAGATACGCAGTATTTT
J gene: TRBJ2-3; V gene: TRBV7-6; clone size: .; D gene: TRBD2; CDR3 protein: CASSLVLAGVTDTQYF; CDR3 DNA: TGTGCCAGCAGCTTAGTACTAGCGGGGGTCACAGATACGCAGTATTTT
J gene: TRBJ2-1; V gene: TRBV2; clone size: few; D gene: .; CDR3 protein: CASVAGYTIEQFF; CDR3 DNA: TGTGCCAGCGTCGCCGGGTATACAATTGAGCAGTTCTTC
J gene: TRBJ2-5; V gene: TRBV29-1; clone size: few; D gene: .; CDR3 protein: CSVEVLARQETQYF; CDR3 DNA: TGCAGCGTTGAGGTGCTAGCGCGCCAAGAGACCCAGTACTTC
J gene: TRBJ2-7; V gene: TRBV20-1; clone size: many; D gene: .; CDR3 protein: CSARDLTGKGFYEQYF; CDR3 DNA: TGCAGTGCTAGAGATCTCACAGGGAAAGGTTTCTACGAGCAGTACTTC
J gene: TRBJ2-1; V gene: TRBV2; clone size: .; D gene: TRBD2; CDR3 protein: CASSVGLAGASEQFF; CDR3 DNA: TGTGCCAGCAGTGTCGGACTAGCGGGAGCATCTGAGCAGTTCTTC
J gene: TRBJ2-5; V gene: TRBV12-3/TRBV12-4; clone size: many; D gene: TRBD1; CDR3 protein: CASSATQQGIRETQYF; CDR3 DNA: TGTGCCAGCAGTGCCACCCAACAGGGGATTAGGGAGACCCAGTACTTC
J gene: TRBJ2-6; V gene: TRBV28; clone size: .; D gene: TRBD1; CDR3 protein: CASSLVQGAGGANVLTF; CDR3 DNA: TGTGCCAGCAGTTTGGTTCAGGGGGCAGGTGGGGCCAACGTCCTGACTTTC
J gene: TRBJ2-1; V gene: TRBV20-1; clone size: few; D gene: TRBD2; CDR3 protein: CSARSVTSGSYNEQFF; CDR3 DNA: TGCAGTGCCCGAAGCGTGACTAGCGGGAGCTACAATGAGCAGTTCTTC
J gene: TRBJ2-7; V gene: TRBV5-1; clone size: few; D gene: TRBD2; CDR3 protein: CASRNTSGAYEQYF; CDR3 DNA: TGCGCCAGCAGAAATACTAGCGGCGCCTACGAGCAGTACTTC
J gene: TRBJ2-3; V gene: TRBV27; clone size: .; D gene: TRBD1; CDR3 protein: CASRLVGDRYTDTQYF; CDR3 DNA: TGTGCCAGCAGACTCGTAGGGGACAGATACACAGATACGCAGTATTTT
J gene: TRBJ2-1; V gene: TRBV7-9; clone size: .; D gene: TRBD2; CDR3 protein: CASSSSGGNEQFF; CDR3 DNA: TGTGCCAGCAGCTCCAGCGGGGGAAATGAGCAGTTCTTC
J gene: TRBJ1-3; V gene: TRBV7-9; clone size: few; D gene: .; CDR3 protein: CASSFGSSGNTIYF; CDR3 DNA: TGTGCCAGCAGCTTCGGGAGCTCTGGAAACACCATATATTTT
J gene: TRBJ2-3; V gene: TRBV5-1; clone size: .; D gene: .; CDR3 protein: CASRPGQITDTQYF; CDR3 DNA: TGCGCCAGCAGACCTGGACAGATCACAGATACGCAGTATTTT
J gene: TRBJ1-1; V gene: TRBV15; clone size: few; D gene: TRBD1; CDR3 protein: CATSRVGTGLTEAFF; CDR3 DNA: TGTGCCACCAGCAGAGTCGGGACAGGGTTAACTGAAGCTTTCTTT
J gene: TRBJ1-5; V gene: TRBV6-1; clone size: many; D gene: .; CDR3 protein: CASSPNTMGARGNQPQHF; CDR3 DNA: TGTGCCAGCAGTCCAAACACTATGGGGGCGAGGGGGAATCAGCCCCAGCATTTT
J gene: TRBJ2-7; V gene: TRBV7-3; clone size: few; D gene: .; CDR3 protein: CASSLMGGANSYEQYF; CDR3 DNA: TGTGCCAGCAGCTTAATGGGCGGGGCAAACTCCTACGAGCAGTACTTC
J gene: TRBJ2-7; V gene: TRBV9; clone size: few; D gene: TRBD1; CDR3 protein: CASSVYGTALHF; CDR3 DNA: TGTGCCAGCAGCGTATATGGGACAGCCCTTCACTTC
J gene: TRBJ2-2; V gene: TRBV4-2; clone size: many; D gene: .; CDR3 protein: CASSQVTEPGELFF; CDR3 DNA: TGTGCCAGCAGCCAAGTGACCGAACCCGGGGAGCTGTTTTTT
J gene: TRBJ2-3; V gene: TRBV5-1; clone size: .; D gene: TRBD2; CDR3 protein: CASSLGTSGGASDTQYF; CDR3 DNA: TGCGCCAGCAGCTTGGGGACTAGCGGGGGGGCGTCAGATACGCAGTATTTT
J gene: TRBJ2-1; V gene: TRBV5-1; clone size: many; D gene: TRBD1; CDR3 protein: CASSLAGQGYGEQFF; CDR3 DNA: TGCGCCAGCAGCTTGGCGGGACAGGGGTACGGTGAGCAGTTCTTC
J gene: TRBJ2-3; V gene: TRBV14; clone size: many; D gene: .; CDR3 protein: CASSLRGRTQYF; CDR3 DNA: TGTGCCAGCAGCCTTCGGGGGCGTACGCAGTATTTT
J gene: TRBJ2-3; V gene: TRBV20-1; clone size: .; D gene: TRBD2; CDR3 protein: CSARLAGGGTDTQYF; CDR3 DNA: TGCAGTGCTAGACTAGCGGGGGGCGGCACAGATACGCAGTATTTT
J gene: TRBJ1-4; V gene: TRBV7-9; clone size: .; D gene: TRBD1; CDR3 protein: CASSPDRGATNEKLFF; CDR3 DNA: TGTGCCAGCAGCCCCGACAGGGGTGCAACTAATGAAAAACTGTTTTTT
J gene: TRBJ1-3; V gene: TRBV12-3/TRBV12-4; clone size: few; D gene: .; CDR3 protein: CAGSYAALPESSGNTIYF; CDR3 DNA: TGTGCCGGATCGTATGCAGCTCTCCCCGAGAGCTCTGGAAACACCATATATTTT
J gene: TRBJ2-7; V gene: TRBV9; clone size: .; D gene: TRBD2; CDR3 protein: CASSPSSGRYSYEQYF; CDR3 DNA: TGTGCCAGCAGCCCCTCTAGCGGGCGATACTCCTACGAGCAGTACTTC
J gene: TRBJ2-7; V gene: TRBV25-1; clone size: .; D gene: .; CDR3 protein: CASSRLHHEQYF; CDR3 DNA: TGTGCCAGCAGTCGCCTTCACCACGAGCAGTACTTC
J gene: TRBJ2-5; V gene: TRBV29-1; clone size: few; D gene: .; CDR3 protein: CSVESGPQYF; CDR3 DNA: TGCAGCGTTGAAAGTGGGCCCCAGTACTTC
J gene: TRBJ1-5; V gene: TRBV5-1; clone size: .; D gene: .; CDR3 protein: CASSLEGTGNQPQHF; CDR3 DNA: TGCGCCAGCAGCTTGGAGGGTACTGGCAATCAGCCCCAGCATTTT
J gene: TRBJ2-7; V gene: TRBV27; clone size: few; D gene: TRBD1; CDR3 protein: CASSFSAGTAAYEQYF; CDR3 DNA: TGTGCCAGCAGTTTTTCTGCCGGGACAGCAGCCTACGAGCAGTACTTC
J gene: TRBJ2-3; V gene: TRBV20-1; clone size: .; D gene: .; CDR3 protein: CSARGVGGTDTQYF; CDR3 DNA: TGCAGTGCTAGAGGGGTAGGGGGCACAGATACGCAGTATTTT
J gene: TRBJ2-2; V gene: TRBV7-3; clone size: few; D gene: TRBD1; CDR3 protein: CASSTTGAANTGELFF; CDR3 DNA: TGTGCCAGCAGCACTACAGGGGCCGCGAACACCGGGGAGCTGTTTTTT
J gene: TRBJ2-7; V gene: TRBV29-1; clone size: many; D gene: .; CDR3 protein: CSVNTGLEQYF; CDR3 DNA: TGCAGCGTAAATACAGGGCTCGAGCAGTACTTC
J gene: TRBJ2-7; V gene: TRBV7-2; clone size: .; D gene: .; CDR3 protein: CASSLLTVYEQYF; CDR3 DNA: TGTGCCAGCAGCTTATTAACAGTCTACGAGCAGTACTTC
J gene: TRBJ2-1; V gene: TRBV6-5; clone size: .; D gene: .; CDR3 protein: CASSNRDHSYNEQFF; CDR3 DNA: TGTGCCAGCAGTAACCGGGACCATTCGTACAATGAGCAGTTCTTC
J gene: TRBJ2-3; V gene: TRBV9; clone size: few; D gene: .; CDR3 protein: CASSLTGTAATDTQYF; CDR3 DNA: TGTGCCAGCAGCTTAACAGGGACGGCCGCCACAGATACGCAGTATTTT
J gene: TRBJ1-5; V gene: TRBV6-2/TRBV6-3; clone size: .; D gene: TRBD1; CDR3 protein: CASSLTGFQPQHF; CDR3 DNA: TGTGCCAGCAGTCTGACAGGGTTCCAGCCCCAGCATTTT